Each of the 23 T cell receptor beta chains below was sequenced from the same sample in a study of cytomegalovirus exposure and HLA in healthy donors. Primers included in the PCR were 60 Vbeta and 13 Jbeta primers. Clones were read by immunoSEQ multiplex PCR, and TCRdb kept only the in-frame ones, dropping some. The table records 150,000 to 200,000 clones, approximately 85% of them present only once. What was sequenced was PBMCs. These receptors originate from a man aged 18 to 30 in good health and CMV-seropositive.

The chain carries TRBV30 and TRBJ1-2; D gene unclear. Trimming pared 0 bases from V and 5 bases from J, leaving 4 bases between. The germline gives CDR1 GTSNPN, CDR2 SVGIG (reference sequence). The length of the CDR3 is 11 residues. In DNA form, the CDR3 reads TGTGCCTGGAGTGTAGCTTATGGCTACACCTTC. This gives the protein CAWSVAYGYTF.

The rearrangement links TRBV5-6 to TRBJ2-3; D is possibly TRBD1 (6 bases). The germline V gene has CDR1 SGHDT and CDR2 YYEEEE. Trimming took off 2 bases at V and 3 bases at J, with 16 bases between the two ends. The CDR3 runs to 16 residues. CDR3 in amino acids: CASSFGPGVRTDTQYF. The CDR3 coding sequence is TGTGCCAGCAGCTTTGGTCCAGGGGTAAGAACAGATACGCAGTATTTT.

The chain is built from TRBV7-2 and TRBJ2-7, with 16 bases matching TRBD2. V lost 0 bases, J lost 4 bases, and 3 bases stayed unmatched. CDR1 and CDR2 (germline): SGHTA, FQGNSA. The CDR3 is 17 residues long. The CDR3 region is CASSLAGTSGGGYEQYF. In DNA, the CDR3 is TGTGCCAGCAGCTTAGCTGGGACTAGCGGGGGGGGGTACGAGCAGTACTTC. Based on the CDR3 plus reference TRBV7-2 and TRBJ2-7, the full variable domain is GAGVSQSPSNKVTEKGKDVELRCDPISGHTALYWYRQSLGQGLEFLIYFQGNSAPDKSGLPSDRFSAERTGGSVSTLTIQRTQQEDSAVYLCASSLAGTSGGGYEQYFGPGTRLTVT.

CDR3: CASSYDGTGLKYF. The CDR3 DNA sequence: TGTGCCAGCAGCTACGACGGGACAGGGTTGAAGTACTTC. V is TRBV7-9 and J is TRBJ2-7, with 9 positions matching TRBD1. The germline CDR1 and CDR2 sequences are SEHNR and FQNEAQ (reference sequence). Germline trimming cut 4 bases from V and 11 bases from J; bases unmatched to any gene: 9. The CDR3 has 13 residues.

This chain connects TRBV5-5 to TRBJ2-4; 8 nucleotides align to TRBD1. V lost 6 bases, J lost 6 bases, and 14 bases stayed unmatched. Germline CDR1 reads SGHKS; CDR2 reads YYEKEE (reference sequence). The CDR3 has 16 amino acids. This chain's CDR3 is CASKFALDRVVNIQYF. The CDR3 DNA sequence: TGTGCCAGCAAGTTCGCTTTGGACAGGGTGGTAAACATTCAGTACTTC.

V is TRBV6-1 and J is TRBJ1-3; 8 nucleotides match TRBD1. V lost 1 base, J lost 4 bases, and 6 bases stayed unmatched. Germline CDR1 reads MNHNS; CDR2 reads SASEGT. The CDR3 is made up of 16 amino acids. This CDR3 reads CASSEVPRGPGNTIYF. CDR3 DNA sequence: TGTGCCAGCAGTGAAGTCCCCAGGGGGCCCGGAAACACCATATATTTT.

The gene calls are TRBV30 and TRBJ2-7; 9 nucleotides match TRBD1. This CDR3 has 13 amino acids. V gave up 4 bases and J gave up 3 bases; unmatched junction bases: 4. Germline V gene lookup returns CDR1 GTSNPN and CDR2 SVGIG (reference sequence). The DNA for the CDR3 is TGTGCCTGGACTGGACAGGGGAACTACGAGCAGTACTTC. It specifies CAWTGQGNYEQYF.

This chain's CDR3 is CASSLVQGLETQYF. For the CDR3, the DNA is TGTGCCAGCAGCTTAGTCCAGGGTCTTGAGACCCAGTACTTC. The gene calls are TRBV7-2 and TRBJ2-5, with a tentative D call TRBD1 (5 bases). The CDR3 is made up of 14 amino acids. CDR1 SGHTA and CDR2 FQGNSA come from the germline V gene. V lost 1 base and J lost 5, with 11 bases in between.

About this clone: Relative to the germline gene, one junction end is altered; a read error may explain this. The genes are TRBV28 and TRBJ2-3; 7 bases are a match to TRBD2. Germline V gene lookup returns CDR1 MDHEN and CDR2 SYDVKM. This CDR3 is built from 13 residues. CDR3 sequence (DNA): TGTGCCAGCGGGAGGGGTGTCACAGGTACGCAGTATTTT. Protein: CASGRGVTGTQYF.

The rearrangement joins TRBV7-2 to TRBJ2-3, with TRBD2 identical over 15 bases. The V gene end was trimmed by 3 bases and the J gene end by 4 bases; junction bases not matched to a gene: 5. Germline V CDR1 and CDR2: SGHTA, FQGNSA. CDR3 size: 17 residues. The CDR3 nucleotides are TGTGCCAGCAGCTTCGGACTAGCGGGGGGGCGGGCAGATACGCAGTATTTT. Translation gives CASSFGLAGGRADTQYF.

This clone was seen a single time. The chain has TRBV30 and TRBJ2-2; D may be TRBD1 (6 bases). This CDR3 contains 19 residues. V lost 0 bases and J 4 bases, leaving 24 bases between the germline ends. Germline CDR1 and CDR2: GTSNPN and SVGIG (reference sequence). The CDR3, as DNA: TGTGCCTGGAGTGTAAGGCAGGGGAAGTCAAAACGAATCACCGGGGAGCTGTTTTTT. It encodes CAWSVRQGKSKRITGELFF.

The rearrangement links TRBV5-1 to TRBJ1-1, with D perhaps matching TRBD1 (5 bases). This CDR3 has 16 residues. Trimming took 4 bases from V and 1 from J, leaving 17 bases between them. CDR1 and CDR2 (germline): SGHRS, YFSETQ. In DNA form, the CDR3 reads TGCGCCAGCAGCCAGACAGTGTCTAAGGGGAACACTGAAGCTTTCTTT. This encodes CASSQTVSKGNTEAFF.

The chain has TRBV9 and TRBJ1-2; D is perhaps TRBD1 (5 bases). Trimming shortened V by 0 bases and J by 6 bases, and 18 bases separated the two germline ends. Germline CDR1 SGDLS, CDR2 YYNGEE. CDR3 length equals 16 residues. CDR3 sequence: CASSVGGGGGINGYTF. CDR3 DNA sequence: TGTGCCAGCAGCGTAGGGGGCGGGGGGGGGATCAATGGCTACACCTTC.

The chain carries TRBV7-2 and TRBJ2-5; 10 bases match TRBD1. Germline lookup yields CDR1 SGHTA and CDR2 FQGNSA. The CDR3 has 16 amino acids. Losses at the gene ends were 0 bases for V and 4 bases for J; bases not matched to a gene: 5. The CDR3 sequence: CASSLAGQGGPETQYF. CDR3 DNA sequence: TGTGCCAGCAGCTTAGCCGGACAGGGGGGCCCAGAGACCCAGTACTTC.

This sequence joins TRBV30 and TRBJ1-2; D gene unclear. Trimming took 5 bases from V and 8 from J, leaving 15 bases between them. The CDR3 totals 12 residues. Germline V lookup: CDR1 GTSNPN, CDR2 SVGIG (reference sequence). CDR3 sequence reads: CAWDSPNEGYTF. Written as DNA, the CDR3 is TGTGCCTGGGACTCGCCGAATGAAGGCTACACCTTC.

As concerns this clone: Other DNA sequences in the sample encode the same CDR3. The V call is TRBV6-1, the J call TRBJ1-4; 7 bases align to TRBD1. In germline, CDR1 is MNHNS, CDR2 SASEGT. The CDR3 has 13 residues. V was pared by 1 base and J by 7 bases, with 0 bases of the junction left unmatched. CDR3 residues: CASSEDRGEKLFF. CDR3 DNA sequence: TGTGCCAGCAGTGAAGACAGGGGTGAAAAACTGTTTTTT.

This chain connects TRBV6-1 to TRBJ2-7; D might be TRBD1 (6 bases). Germline V gene sequence: CDR1 MNHNS, CDR2 SASEGT. The V end was cut by 0 bases, the J end by 6 bases, with 15 bases between. The CDR3 consists of 15 residues. CDR3 residues: CASSEAGAGLGEQYF. The CDR3 DNA sequence: TGTGCCAGCAGTGAAGCGGGGGCAGGGCTCGGCGAGCAGTACTTC.

This chain links TRBV6-1 with TRBJ2-3, with D tentatively TRBD2 (5 bases). The CDR3 is made up of 12 amino acids. Between the trimmed V and J ends, which lost 6 bases and 2 bases, there was a span of 6 bases. CDR1 MNHNS and CDR2 SASEGT come from the germline V gene. CDR3 protein: CASREVTDTQYF. CDR3 nucleotide sequence: TGTGCCAGCAGGGAGGTCACAGATACGCAGTATTTT.

The CDR3, as DNA: TGTGCCAGCAGTTGGGGGACTAGCGGCGCATACAATGAGCAGTTCTTC. Translating it yields CASSWGTSGAYNEQFF. The chain combines TRBV6-5 with TRBJ2-1; TRBD2 matches 11 bases. Germline V CDR1 and CDR2: MNHEY, SVGAGI. J gave up 4 bases and V 4 bases, and 6 bases lay outside the gene matches. The CDR3 sequence is 16 residues long.

The chain is built from TRBV14 and TRBJ2-2, with a tentative D call TRBD1 (5 bases). V was trimmed by 7 bases and J by 7 bases, leaving 13 bases between them. CDR1 and CDR2 (germline): SGHDN, FVKESK. The CDR3 length is 13 residues. The CDR3 DNA reads TGTGCCAGCAATCTCTTGGGGCGCGGGGAGCTGTTTTTT. Protein product: CASNLLGRGELFF.

The rearrangement links TRBV7-2 to TRBJ2-7; D remains unclear. From germline, CDR1 is SGHTA and CDR2 FQGNSA. Deletions cut 2 bases from V and 4 bases from J, with 3 bases between. This CDR3 is built from 11 residues. CDR3 bases: TGTGCCAGCAGCTTACGTTACGAGCAGTACTTC. It encodes CASSLRYEQYF.

In this sample, this clone turned up a few times. The rearrangement links TRBV18 to TRBJ1-3, with 11 nucleotides matching TRBD1. V trimming: 3 bases; J trimming: 2 bases; junction bases outside the gene matches: 3. The CDR3 is 16 residues long. Per the germline V gene, CDR1 is KGHSH and CDR2 is LQKENI. CDR3 DNA sequence: TGTGCCAGCTCACCCGGGACAGGGGGAACTGGAAACACCATATATTTT. Translated, it gives CASSPGTGGTGNTIYF.

The rearrangement uses TRBV10-2 and TRBJ2-3; tentative D call: TRBD2 (6 bases). The CDR3 sequence is 14 residues long. CDR1 and CDR2 (germline): WSHSY, SAAADI. Trimming shortened V by 6 bases and J by 7 bases, and 17 bases separated the two germline ends. Written as DNA, the CDR3 is TGCGCCAGCAGCCCGGGCGCTCGGGGGAATACGCAGTATTTT. The encoded protein is CASSPGARGNTQYF.